Each of the 10 T cell receptor delta chains below was sequenced from the same sample in a study of γδ T cells in repeated Plasmodium falciparum infection. Flow sorting of PBMC yielded separate Vgamma9/Vdelta2+ and Vdelta2-negative gammadelta T cell populations for bulk repertoire analysis. TCRdb re-called the multiplex PCR reads using CATT. The sample holds tens of thousands of delta-chain clones, over 0.75% seen once. The sample consisted of gamma-delta T cells from blood. All receptors come from a pool of human donors (malaria-infected and uninfected, not separated).

Note on this clone: A far bigger clonotype differs at one base, so this is likely a read error. Other DNA sequences from this sample encode an identical CDR3 as well. Here the CDR3 DNA reads TGTGCTCTTGGGGAACCCTCTGGGGGATCATACAAACTCATCTTT. The encoded protein is CALGEPSGGSYKLIF. The chain is built from TRDV1 and TRDJ1; TRDD3 matches at 9 bases. Since TCRdb gives no J gene, matching the DNA to germline was used here to assign it. The junction had 8 bases not matched to a gene; V was cut back by 1 base and J by 8 bases. The CDR3 is 15 residues long. Germline CDR1 TSWWSYY, CDR2 QGS.

This clone was seen more than once but under ten times. The protein held in TCRdb is that of a much larger clone and does not match this DNA's translation at residue 13, likely because of a read error; the protein shown is translated from the DNA. This rearrangement joins TRDV1 to TRDJ1, with 7 nucleotides matching TRDD3. V dropped 5 bases and J dropped 9; count of bases not matched to a gene: 24. Germline V gene sequence: CDR1 TSWWSYY, CDR2 QGS. This CDR3 spans 18 amino acids. The chain's CDR3 is CALGTLRIGGWGTQQLIF. Here the CDR3 DNA reads TGTGCTCTTGGGACTCTTAGAATAGGTGGTTGGGGGACACAACAACTCATCTTT.

This clone appeared a few times. For this DNA, TCRdb reports the protein of a much larger clone, which diverges at residue 5, most likely from a read error; the protein presented here is translated directly from the DNA. This rearrangement joins TRDV1 to TRDJ1; 7 nucleotides match TRDD3. The V gene's germline CDR1 is TSWWSYY and CDR2 QGS. The CDR3 runs to 18 residues. The ends lost 4 bases at V and 0 bases at J; junction bases unmatched: 14. This CDR3 is CALGGPLLGNSYTDKLIF. CDR3 coding DNA: TGTGCTCTTGGGGGACCGCTACTGGGGAACTCGTACACCGATAAACTCATCTTT.

This clone has more than one count but fewer than ten. For this DNA, TCRdb reports the protein of a much larger clone, which diverges at residue 12, most likely from a read error; the protein presented here is translated directly from the DNA. This sequence joins TRDV2 and TRDJ1, with 9 bases identical to TRDD3. The J gene, not given by TCRdb, was assigned here from a germline match of the nucleotide sequence. The length of the CDR3 is 18 residues. With 0 bases clipped from V and 1 base from J, the junction kept 11 bases outside the gene matches. Germline CDR1 GEAIGNYY, CDR2 EKD. The CDR3 region is CACDTVVPGGSVTDKLIF. CDR3 nucleotide sequence: TGTGCCTGTGACACCGTTGTACCTGGGGGATCCGTCACCGATAAACTCATCTTT.

This clone occurred a few times. TCRdb's protein, taken from a much larger clone, differs from this DNA's translation at residue 19, likely owing to a read error; the protein displayed comes from the DNA. TRDV2 is the V gene, and the J gene was not called; TRDD3, as called in the table, went unchecked against the DNA. Per germline, CDR1 GEAIGNYY and CDR2 EKD. The CDR3 totals 20 residues. The CDR3 DNA is TGTGCCTGTGACACCGTCCGTACTGGGGGATACGCCTCATACACCGATAAACTCACCTTT. Its translation is CACDTVRTGGYASYTDKLTF.

This clone was counted only a few times. The TCRdb record carries a much larger clone's protein, which differs from this DNA's translation at residue 10; a read error is the likely cause, and the protein listed here is the DNA translation. The V gene call reads TRDV1; no J gene was called. The CDR3 extends over 12 amino acids. CDR1 is TSWWSYY, CDR2 QGS, per germline. The CDR3: CALGEPRAKPIF. CDR3 nucleotide sequence: TGTGCTCTTGGAGAACCCCGGGCCAAACCCATCTTT.

Notes on this clone: This DNA's translation differs at residue 8 from TCRdb's protein, which comes from a much larger clone; a read error is likely, and the protein shown is translated from the DNA. The V and J genes are TRDV2 and TRDJ1; 8 positions match TRDD3. Here the J gene was assigned by germline matching of the DNA, as TCRdb has none. This CDR3 comprises 18 residues. V shed 1 base and J 1 base; nucleotides not matched to a gene: 13. In germline, CDR1 is GEAIGNYY, CDR2 EKD. The CDR3 region has the DNA TGTGCCTGTGACACAGTACTGAGGGATACGTCCGTCACCGATAAACTCATCTTT. Its protein product is CACDTVLRDTSVTDKLIF.

This clone showed up just a few times. The likely explanation is a read error, given a far larger clone one base away. This specimen includes other DNA sequences encoding the same CDR3. The chain carries TRDV2 and TRDJ1; D possibly corresponds to TRDD3 (6 bases). No J gene is reported in TCRdb; it was inferred here by comparing the DNA with germline. The CDR3 has 18 residues. Germline lookup yields CDR1 GEAIGNYY and CDR2 EKD. Trimming left V 3 bases short and J 2 bases short, with 24 bases between. The CDR3 DNA reads as TGTGCCTGTGACCAACACCCATGGGGGCTTCAAGATACCGATAAACTCATCTTT. It codes for CACDQHPWGLQDTDKLIF.

This clone was seen a few times. TCRdb assigns this DNA the protein of a much larger clone, which departs from its translation at residue 4; this likely reflects a read error, and the protein shown comes from translating the DNA. At the DNA level, this CDR3 is encoded by other sequences in the same sample as well. The chain is built from TRDV2 and TRDJ3; 9 nucleotides agree with TRDD3. TCRdb carries no J gene annotation; the J gene was assigned here by matching the DNA with germline. Germline V lookup: CDR1 GEAIGNYY, CDR2 EKD. The CDR3 is 19 residues long. This chain's CDR3 is CACGTVLGDSSWDTRQMFF. The CDR3 nucleotides are TGTGCCTGTGGCACCGTTTTGGGGGATAGCTCCTGGGACACCCGACAGATGTTTTTC.

This clone came up a few times. A far larger clone is off by one base, so a read error is likely. Other DNA variants within this sample encode the same CDR3. The chain carries TRDV2 and TRDJ1; possible D gene TRDD3, 5 bases. TCRdb records no J gene; here it was assigned by comparing the DNA to germline. Per the germline V gene, CDR1 is GEAIGNYY and CDR2 is EKD. The CDR3 loop spans 19 amino acids. CDR3 protein: CACDTVRGNQGTYTDKLIF. The CDR3 nucleotides read TGTGCCTGTGACACCGTTCGCGGGAATCAGGGGACGTACACTGATAAACTCATCTTT.